The clone carrying this T cell receptor beta chain was seen a few times. Antigen specificity is unknown. The PCR ran on 60 Vbeta and 13 Jbeta primers. Original handling: Later analysis identified roughly 82 million unique TCR beta chains, 10 million to 12 million shared. Clones were sequenced by immunoSEQ multiplex PCR, and TCRdb holds only the in-frame ones, with some missing. The D gene and trimming were derived from the DNA, and the V and J assignments and clone size from that table. This sample has about 150,000 clones; about 8.9% occur once, and the top ten carry under 2%. The CDR3 contains 16 residues. CDR1 is SGHDN, CDR2 FVKESK, per germline. The trim removed 4 bases at V and 6 bases at J, leaving 8 bases unmatched. This sample stems from a study of cytomegalovirus exposure and HLA in healthy donors. Study details: In an early release, HLA-typed donors contributed tens of millions of unique TCR sequences.

The study, taken as a whole, reports: Later, an analysis found that common viral pathogens appeared to be linked with several of the most significant clusters. One variant, a missense change in DCLRE1C, was linked in a later analysis to TCR beta V- and J-gene trimming.

The sequence derives from a man over 45 in good health and CMV-seronegative. The rearrangement uses TRBV14 and TRBJ2-1; 11 nucleotides line up with TRBD2. The sample was PBMCs. The CDR3 loop is CASSLRLAGPGNEQFF. As DNA, the CDR3 is TGTGCCAGCAGCCTTAGACTAGCGGGGCCAGGCAATGAGCAGTTCTTC.